The 6 T cell receptor beta chains listed next were all sequenced from one sample in a study of Ad26.COV2.S vaccination and SARS-CoV-2 variants. The treatment is: 15 to 20 received Ad26.COV2.S at low or high dose, single or two shots; about 5 received placebo; per-sample allocation not given. Sample collection was performed on day 63 after the first vaccine or placebo injection. Assay used: immunoSEQ multiplex PCR; TCRdb lists only in-frame clones, some missing. This table has approximately 280,000 clones, more than 75% appearing once. The specimen comprised peripheral blood, sampled in a trial of Ad26.COV2.S vaccine versus placebo. Source of these receptors: a person aged 18 to 65 who received the Ad26.COV2.S COVID-19 vaccine or a placebo.

This sequence joins TRBV7-2 and TRBJ2-1, with D hard to call. V was pared by 0 bases and J by 8 bases, with 8 bases between. The CDR3 runs to 13 residues. Per germline, CDR1 SGHTA and CDR2 FQGNSA. CDR3 loop: CASSLAVGHEQFF. The DNA of the CDR3 is TGTGCCAGCAGCTTAGCAGTTGGCCATGAGCAGTTCTTC.

CDR3 nucleotide sequence: TGCGCCAGCAGCTCCGCTGGCGGACAGGGGACTGAAGCTTTCTTT. This encodes CASSSAGGQGTEAFF. The chain joins TRBV5-1 to TRBJ1-1, with 9 bases that match TRBD1. Per germline, CDR1 SGHRS and CDR2 YFSETQ. CDR3 length equals 15 residues. After removal of 3 bases from V and 5 bases from J, the junction contained 8 bases not matched to a gene.

J is TRBJ2-6 and V is TRBV29-1; possible D gene TRBD1, 5 bases. CDR3 length: 16 amino acids. The V end lost 0 bases, the J end lost 0 bases, and 9 bases lay between the germline ends. Germline CDR1 SQVTM, CDR2 ANQGSEA. The CDR3 DNA reads TGCAGCGTTGAAGATCAGGGAAGCTCTGGGGCCAACGTCCTGACTTTC. Amino acid sequence: CSVEDQGSSGANVLTF. Using reference TRBV29-1 and TRBJ2-6 for the parts outside the CDR3, the full variable domain is SAVISQKPSRDICQRGTSLTIQCQVDSQVTMMFWYRQQPGQSLTLIATANQGSEATYESGFVIDKFPISRPNLTFSTLTVSNMSPEDSSIYLCSVEDQGSSGANVLTFGAGSRLTVL.

As concerns this clone: Other nucleotide sequences in the sample specify the same CDR3. V gene TRBV3-1 (or the pseudogene TRBV3-2) combines with J gene TRBJ2-3; D might be TRBD2 (6 bases). The CDR3 contains 14 residues. Germline V gene data show CDR1 as LGHDT and CDR2 as YNNKEL (reference sequence). Trimming took off 3 bases at V and 0 bases at J, with 7 bases between the two ends. CDR3 nucleotides: TGTGCCAGCAGCCACAGCGGGAGCACAGATACGCAGTATTTT. Amino acids: CASSHSGSTDTQYF.

This clone was counted between two and nine times. The genes are TRBV29-1 and TRBJ2-2; D remains ambiguous. Trimming took 0 bases from V and 4 from J, leaving 9 bases between them. The germline gives CDR1 SQVTM, CDR2 ANQGSEA. The CDR3 consists of 14 residues. DNA of the CDR3: TGCAGCGTTGAAGAGGGGTTCGGCACCGGGGAGCTGTTTTTT. It translates to CSVEEGFGTGELFF.

This chain uses TRBV18 with TRBJ2-2, with D possibly being TRBD2 (6 bases). Looked up from germline, CDR1 is KGHSH and CDR2 is LQKENI. The V and J ends lost 0 bases and 5 bases respectively, with 10 bases between them. This CDR3 spans 15 amino acids. Here the CDR3 DNA reads TGTGCCAGCTCACCACCGCGGCGGGGAACCGGGGAGCTGTTTTTT. Encoded protein: CASSPPRRGTGELFF.